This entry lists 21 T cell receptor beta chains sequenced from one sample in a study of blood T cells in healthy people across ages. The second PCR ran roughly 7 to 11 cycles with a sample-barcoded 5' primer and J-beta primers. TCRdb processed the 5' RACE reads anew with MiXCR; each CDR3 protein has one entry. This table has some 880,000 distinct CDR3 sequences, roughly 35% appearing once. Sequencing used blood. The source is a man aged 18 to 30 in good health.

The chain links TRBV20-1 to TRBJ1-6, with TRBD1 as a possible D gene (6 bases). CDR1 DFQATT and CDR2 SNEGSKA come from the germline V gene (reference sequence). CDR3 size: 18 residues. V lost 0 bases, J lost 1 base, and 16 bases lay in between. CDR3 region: CSARDRKGTPSYNSPLHF. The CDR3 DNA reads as TGCAGTGCTAGAGATCGGAAGGGGACACCATCCTATAATTCACCCCTCCACTTT.

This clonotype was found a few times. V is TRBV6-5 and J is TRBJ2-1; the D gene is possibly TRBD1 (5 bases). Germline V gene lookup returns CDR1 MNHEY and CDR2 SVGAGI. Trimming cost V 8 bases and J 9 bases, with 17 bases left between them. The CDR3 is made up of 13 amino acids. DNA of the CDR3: TGTGCCAGCCGGAGTGGGTACCAGGGTGAGCAGTTCTTC. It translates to CASRSGYQGEQFF.

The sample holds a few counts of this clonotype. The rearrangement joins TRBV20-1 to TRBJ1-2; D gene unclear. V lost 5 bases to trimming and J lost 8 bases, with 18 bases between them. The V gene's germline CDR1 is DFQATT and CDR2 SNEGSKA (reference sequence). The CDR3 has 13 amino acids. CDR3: CSAGLTSTPGYTF. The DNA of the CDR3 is TGCAGTGCTGGCTTGACGTCTACTCCCGGCTACACCTTC.

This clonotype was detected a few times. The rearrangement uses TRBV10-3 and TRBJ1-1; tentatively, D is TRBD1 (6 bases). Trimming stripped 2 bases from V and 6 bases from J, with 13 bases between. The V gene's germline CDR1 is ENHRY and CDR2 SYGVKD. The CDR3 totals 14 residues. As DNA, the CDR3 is TGTGCCATCAGTGAGACAGGGTATGGGGCTGAAGCTTTCTTT. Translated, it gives CAISETGYGAEAFF.

CDR3 nucleotides: TGTGCCAGCAGCCAAGTTGGCCTCAATCAGCCCCAGCATTTT. Residues: CASSQVGLNQPQHF. V usage is TRBV14 and J usage is TRBJ1-5; D is unclear. V was trimmed by 1 base and J by 3 bases, leaving 7 bases between them. Germline V lookup: CDR1 SGHDN, CDR2 FVKESK. The CDR3 length is 14 residues.

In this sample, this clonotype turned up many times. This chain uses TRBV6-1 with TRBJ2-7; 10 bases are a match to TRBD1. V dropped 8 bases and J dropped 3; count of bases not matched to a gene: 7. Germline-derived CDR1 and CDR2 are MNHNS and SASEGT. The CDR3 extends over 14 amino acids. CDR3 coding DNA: TGTGCCAGCGGACGGGACAGGGGAGACTACGAGCAGTACTTC. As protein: CASGRDRGDYEQYF.

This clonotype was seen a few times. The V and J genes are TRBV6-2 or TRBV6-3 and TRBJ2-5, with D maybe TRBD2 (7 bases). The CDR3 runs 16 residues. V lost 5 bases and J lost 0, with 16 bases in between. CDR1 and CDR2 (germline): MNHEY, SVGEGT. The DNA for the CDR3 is TGTGCCAGCAGTCTCCCGCGGGGGCCTTACCAAGAGACCCAGTACTTC. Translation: CASSLPRGPYQETQYF.

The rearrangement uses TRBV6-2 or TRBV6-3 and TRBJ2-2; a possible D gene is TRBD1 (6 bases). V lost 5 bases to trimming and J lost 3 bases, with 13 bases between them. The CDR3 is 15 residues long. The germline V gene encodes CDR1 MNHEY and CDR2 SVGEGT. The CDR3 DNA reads TGTGCCAGCAGTGCTCAGGGGCCCGACACCGGGGAGCTGTTTTTT. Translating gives CASSAQGPDTGELFF.

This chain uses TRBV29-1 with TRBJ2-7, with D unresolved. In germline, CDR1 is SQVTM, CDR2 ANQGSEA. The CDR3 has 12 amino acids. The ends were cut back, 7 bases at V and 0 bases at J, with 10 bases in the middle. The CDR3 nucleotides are TGCAGCGGGGCGGACGGCTCCTACGAGCAGTACTTC. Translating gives CSGADGSYEQYF.

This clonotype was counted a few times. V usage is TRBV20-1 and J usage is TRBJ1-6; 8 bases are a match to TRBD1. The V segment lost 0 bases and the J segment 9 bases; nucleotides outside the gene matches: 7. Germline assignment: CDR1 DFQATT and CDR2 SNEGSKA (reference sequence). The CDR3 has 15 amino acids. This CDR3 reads CSARDRDRGGSPLHF. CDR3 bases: TGCAGTGCTAGAGATCGCGACAGGGGTGGTTCACCCCTCCACTTT.

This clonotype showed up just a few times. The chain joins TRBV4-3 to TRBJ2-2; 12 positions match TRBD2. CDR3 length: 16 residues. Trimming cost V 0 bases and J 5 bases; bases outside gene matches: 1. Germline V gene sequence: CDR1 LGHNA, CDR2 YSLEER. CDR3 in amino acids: CASSQETSGGTGELFF. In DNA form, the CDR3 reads TGCGCCAGCAGCCAAGAGACTAGCGGGGGTACCGGGGAGCTGTTTTTT.

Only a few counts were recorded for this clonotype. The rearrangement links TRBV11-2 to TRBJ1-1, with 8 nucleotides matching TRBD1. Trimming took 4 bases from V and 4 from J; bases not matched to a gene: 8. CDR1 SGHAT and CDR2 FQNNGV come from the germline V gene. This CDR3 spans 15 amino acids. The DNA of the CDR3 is TGTGCCAGCAGCTCCCTGACAGGGGCTTTCACTGAAGCTTTCTTT. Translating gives CASSSLTGAFTEAFF. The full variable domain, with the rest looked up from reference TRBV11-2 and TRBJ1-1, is EAGVAQSPRYKIIEKRQSVAFWCNPISGHATLYWYQQILGQGPKLLIQFQNNGVVDDSQLPKDRFSAERLKGVDSTLKIQPAKLEDSAVYLCASSSLTGAFTEAFFGQGTRLTVV.

CDR3 in amino acids: CASSFGHDNQPQHF. CDR3 nucleotide sequence: TGTGCCAGCAGCTTTGGACATGACAATCAGCCCCAGCATTTT. The rearrangement links TRBV5-5 to TRBJ1-5; a weak D match, TRBD1 (5 bases). Germline CDR1 is SGHKS and CDR2 is YYEKEE (reference sequence). Trimming cost V 2 bases and J 3 bases, with 9 bases left between them. This CDR3 has 14 residues.

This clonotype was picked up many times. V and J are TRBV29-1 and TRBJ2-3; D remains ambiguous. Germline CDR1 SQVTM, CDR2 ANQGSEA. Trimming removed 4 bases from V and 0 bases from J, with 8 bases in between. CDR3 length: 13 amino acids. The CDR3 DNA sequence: TGCAGCGTTGGGGAAAAAAGCACAGATACGCAGTATTTT. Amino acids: CSVGEKSTDTQYF.

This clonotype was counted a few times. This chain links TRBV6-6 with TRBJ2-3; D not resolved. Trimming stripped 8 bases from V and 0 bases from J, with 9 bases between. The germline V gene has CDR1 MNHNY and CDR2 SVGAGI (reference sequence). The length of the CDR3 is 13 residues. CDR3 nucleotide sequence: TGTGCCAGCCTAACGGATAGCACAGATACGCAGTATTTT. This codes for CASLTDSTDTQYF.

The CDR3 coding sequence is TGCGCCAGCAGCCTCACCCTAGAATCGAAGGATGAGCAGTTCTTC. Amino acid sequence: CASSLTLESKDEQFF. This rearrangement joins TRBV5-1 to TRBJ2-1; D remains ambiguous. Trimming cost V 4 bases and J 8 bases, with 19 bases left between them. The length of the CDR3 is 15 residues. Germline CDR1 is SGHRS and CDR2 is YFSETQ.

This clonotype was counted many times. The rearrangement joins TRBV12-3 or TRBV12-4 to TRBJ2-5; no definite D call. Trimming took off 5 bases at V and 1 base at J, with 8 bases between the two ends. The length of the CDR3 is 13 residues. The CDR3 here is CASSLSAQETQYF. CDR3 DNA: TGTGCCAGCAGTCTGTCTGCCCAAGAGACCCAGTACTTC.

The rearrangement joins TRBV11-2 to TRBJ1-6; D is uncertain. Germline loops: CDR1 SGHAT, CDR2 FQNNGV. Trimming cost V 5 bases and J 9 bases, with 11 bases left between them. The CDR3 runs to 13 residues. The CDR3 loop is CASSINRLSPLHF. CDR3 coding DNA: TGTGCCAGCAGCATAAACCGTCTTTCACCCCTCCACTTT.

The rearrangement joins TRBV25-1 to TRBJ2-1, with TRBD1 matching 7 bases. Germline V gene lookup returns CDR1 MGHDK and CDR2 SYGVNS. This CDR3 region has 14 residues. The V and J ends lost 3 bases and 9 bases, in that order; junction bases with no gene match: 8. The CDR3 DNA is TGTGCCAGCAGTGAGCCAGGGGGTTGGAGTGAGCAGTTCTTC. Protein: CASSEPGGWSEQFF.

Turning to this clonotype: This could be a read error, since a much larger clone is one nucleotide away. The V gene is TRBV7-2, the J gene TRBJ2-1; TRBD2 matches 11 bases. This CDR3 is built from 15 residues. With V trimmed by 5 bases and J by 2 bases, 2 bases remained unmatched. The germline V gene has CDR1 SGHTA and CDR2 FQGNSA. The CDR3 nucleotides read TGTGCCAGCAGCGCTAGCGGGGGGACCTACAATGAGCAGTTCTTC. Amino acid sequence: CASSASGGTYNEQFF.

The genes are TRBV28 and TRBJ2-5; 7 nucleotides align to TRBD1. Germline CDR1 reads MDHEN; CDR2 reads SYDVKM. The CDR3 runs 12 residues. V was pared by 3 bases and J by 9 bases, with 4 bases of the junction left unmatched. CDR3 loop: CASSFNRGSQYF. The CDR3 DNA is TGTGCCAGCAGTTTCAACAGGGGCTCCCAGTACTTC.